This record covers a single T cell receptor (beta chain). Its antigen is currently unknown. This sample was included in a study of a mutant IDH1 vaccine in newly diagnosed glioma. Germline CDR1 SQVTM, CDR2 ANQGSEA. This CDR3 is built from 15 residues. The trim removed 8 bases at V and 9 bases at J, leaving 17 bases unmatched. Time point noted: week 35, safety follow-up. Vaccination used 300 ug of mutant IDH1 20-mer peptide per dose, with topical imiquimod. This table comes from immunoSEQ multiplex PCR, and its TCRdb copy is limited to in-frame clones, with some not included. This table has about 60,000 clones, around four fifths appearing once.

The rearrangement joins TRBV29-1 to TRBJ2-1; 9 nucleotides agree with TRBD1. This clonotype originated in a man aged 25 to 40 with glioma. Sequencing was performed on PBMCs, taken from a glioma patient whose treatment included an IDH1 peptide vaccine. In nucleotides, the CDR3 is TGCAGCTCATCGATAGGGGACAGGGAAAAAGGTGAGCAGTTCTTC. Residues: CSSSIGDREKGEQFF.